This passage covers 12 T cell receptor beta chains from one sample sequenced in a study of blood T cell repertoires in COVID-19. TCRdb's table, derived via immunoSEQ multiplex PCR, lists solely in-frame clones and lacks some. The repertoire holds tens of thousands of clones, with approximately 89% as singletons. The sequencing input was peripheral blood. All receptors come from a human donor in a cohort sampled during active COVID-19.

This rearrangement joins TRBV18 to TRBJ1-6; D might be TRBD1 (5 bases). V lost 3 bases and J 10 bases, leaving 13 bases between the germline ends. CDR1 is KGHSH, CDR2 LQKENI, per germline. The CDR3 consists of 14 residues. CDR3 nucleotides: TGTGCCAGCTCACCGGGGGGTCGAGAGTCACCCCTCCACTTT. Amino acids: CASSPGGRESPLHF.

This clone has only one observation. CDR3 DNA: TGTGCCAGCTCACCAAACCGGGGGGATGGAAACACCATATATTTT. Protein product: CASSPNRGDGNTIYF. The chain couples TRBV18 to TRBJ1-3; a possible D gene is TRBD1 (5 bases). Germline CDR1 is KGHSH and CDR2 is LQKENI. Trimming left V 2 bases short and J 3 bases short, with 11 bases between. This CDR3 comprises 15 residues. Full variable domain (rest looked up from reference TRBV18 and TRBJ1-3): NAGVMQNPRHLVRRRGQEARLRCSPMKGHSHVYWYRQLPEEGLKFMVYLQKENIIDESGMPKERFSAEFPKEGPSILRIQQVVRGDSAAYFCASSPNRGDGNTIYFGEGSWLTVV.

V is TRBV5-8 and J is TRBJ1-5, with 7 nucleotides matching TRBD1. The CDR3 covers 16 residues. Unmatched junction bases numbered 10, after V lost 4 bases and J lost 3 bases. Per germline, CDR1 SGHTS and CDR2 YDEGEE. The CDR3 DNA is TGTGCCAGCAGCGCCGGGGACAGAACGATCAATCAGCCCCAGCATTTT. This translates into CASSAGDRTINQPQHF.

The chain employs TRBV28 and TRBJ1-1, with a weak D call TRBD1 (5 bases). Trimming stripped 8 bases from V and 5 bases from J, with 18 bases between. The CDR3 has 14 amino acids. Germline CDR1 is MDHEN and CDR2 is SYDVKM. CDR3 nucleotides: TGTGCCAGCCTTCTTCGTTCGGGGGGAACTGAAGCTTTCTTT. Protein sequence: CASLLRSGGTEAFF.

This chain uses TRBV7-2 with TRBJ1-4, with TRBD1 identical over 12 bases. CDR1 SGHTA and CDR2 FQGNSA come from the germline V gene. This CDR3 is 17 amino acids long. The V segment lost 3 bases and the J segment 7 bases; nucleotides outside the gene matches: 9. CDR3 coding DNA: TGTGCCAGCAGCTTGGCCGGGACAGGGGGCGCGAGTGAAAAACTGTTTTTT. This sequence encodes CASSLAGTGGASEKLFF.

J is TRBJ2-1 and V is TRBV9, with unresolved D. CDR1 and CDR2 (germline): SGDLS, YYNGEE. The V gene lost 4 bases and the J gene lost 5 bases, with 16 bases spanning the gap. This CDR3 has 15 residues. The CDR3 DNA is TGTGCCAGCAGCCCCCGCGGCAGAATTAACAATGAGCAGTTCTTC. Translated: CASSPRGRINNEQFF. Using reference TRBV9 and TRBJ2-1 for the parts outside the CDR3, the full variable domain is DSGVTQTPKHLITATGQRVTLRCSPRSGDLSVYWYQQSLDQGLQFLIQYYNGEERAKGNILERFSAQQFPDLHSELNLSSLELGDSALYFCASSPRGRINNEQFFGPGTRLTVL.

The CDR3 sequence is CASSSGQAKETQYF. In DNA form, the CDR3 reads TGCGCCAGCAGCTCCGGACAGGCAAAAGAGACCCAGTACTTC. This chain connects TRBV5-1 to TRBJ2-5, with 7 positions matching TRBD1. The CDR3 runs 14 residues. The V gene's germline CDR1 is SGHRS and CDR2 YFSETQ. The junction had 5 bases not matched to a gene; V was cut back by 3 bases and J by 3 bases.

This clone was detected a few times. This chain uses TRBV9 with TRBJ2-3; 8 bases align to TRBD1. From germline, CDR1 is SGDLS and CDR2 YYNGEE. This CDR3 has 15 residues. The V gene end was trimmed by 0 bases and the J gene end by 5 bases; junction bases not matched to a gene: 5. In DNA, the CDR3 is TGTGCCAGCAGCGTAGAGGACAGGGTGGTAGATACGCAGTATTTT. It yields the protein CASSVEDRVVDTQYF.

The V and J genes are TRBV2 and TRBJ2-4, with 7 positions matching TRBD2. The junction had 5 bases not matched to a gene; V was cut back by 8 bases and J by 1 base. CDR1 and CDR2 (germline): SNHLY, FYNNEI. This CDR3 has 14 residues. The CDR3 sequence is CASQRREAKNIQYF. The CDR3 region has the DNA TGTGCCAGCCAGCGGCGGGAGGCCAAAAACATTCAGTACTTC.

This chain joins TRBV11-1 and TRBJ2-1; tentatively, D is TRBD1 (5 bases). CDR1 and CDR2 from the germline V gene are SGHAT and FQDESV (reference sequence). This CDR3 spans 14 amino acids. V lost 5 bases and J 7 bases, leaving 15 bases between the germline ends. In DNA form, the CDR3 reads TGTGCCAGCAGCCAAAGGGCAGGGTCGAATGAGCAGTTCTTC. Translating it yields CASSQRAGSNEQFF.

The chain links TRBV5-5 to TRBJ2-5, with D perhaps TRBD2 (6 bases). The CDR3 loop spans 14 amino acids. V lost 1 base to trimming and J lost 2 bases, with 9 bases between them. Germline V gene lookup returns CDR1 SGHKS and CDR2 YYEKEE (reference sequence). The CDR3 here is CASSLTSLQETQYF. CDR3 sequence (DNA): TGTGCCAGCAGCTTGACTAGCCTTCAAGAGACCCAGTACTTC.

V is TRBV3-1 (or the pseudogene TRBV3-2) and J is TRBJ2-5, with D possibly matching TRBD2 (5 bases). This CDR3 contains 14 residues. Trimming removed 4 bases from V and 3 bases from J, with 12 bases in between. The germline gives CDR1 LGHDT, CDR2 YNNKEL (reference sequence). The CDR3 loop is CASSLPGSEETQYF. The CDR3 DNA sequence: TGTGCCAGCAGCCTGCCGGGATCAGAAGAGACCCAGTACTTC.